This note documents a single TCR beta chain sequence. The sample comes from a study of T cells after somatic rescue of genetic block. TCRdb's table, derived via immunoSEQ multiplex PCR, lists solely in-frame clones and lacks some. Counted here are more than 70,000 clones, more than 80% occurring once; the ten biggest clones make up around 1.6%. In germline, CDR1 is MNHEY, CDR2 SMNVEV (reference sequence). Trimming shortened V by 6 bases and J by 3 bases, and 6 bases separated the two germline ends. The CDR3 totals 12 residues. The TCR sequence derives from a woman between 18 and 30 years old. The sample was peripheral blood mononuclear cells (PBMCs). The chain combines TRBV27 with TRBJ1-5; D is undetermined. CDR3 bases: TGTGCCAGCAGCTACTCCAATCAGCCCCAGCATTTT. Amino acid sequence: CASSYSNQPQHF.